The 29 T cell receptor beta chains in this list originate from one sample, sequenced in a study of response to subunit inactivated influenza vaccine. TCRdb reprocessed the RT-PCR reads with MiXCR, giving one entry per CDR3 protein. The profile shows about 570,000 distinct CDR3 sequences, over 9.5% of them singletons. The sample here was PBMCs from blood, taken on the day of vaccination. The receptors derive from a man aged 45-65 years who received an inactivated influenza vaccine.

J is TRBJ2-5 and V is TRBV6-5, with unresolved D. The CDR3 is 11 residues long. V lost 2 bases and J 6 bases, leaving 4 bases between the germline ends. From germline, CDR1 is MNHEY and CDR2 SVGAGI. DNA of the CDR3: TGTGCCAGCAGTTACGCGAAGACCCAGTACTTC. Amino acids: CASSYAKTQYF.

This clonotype was recorded a few times. This rearrangement joins TRBV29-1 to TRBJ2-5; 8 bases fit TRBD2. V was clipped by 6 bases and J by 7 bases; unmatched bases: 13. Looked up from germline, CDR1 is SQVTM and CDR2 is ANQGSEA. The CDR3 sequence is 14 residues long. The CDR3, as DNA: TGCAGCGTGCGTCGGGACACCGCGGGGGGGACCCAGTACTTC. Translation gives CSVRRDTAGGTQYF. Full variable domain (rest looked up from reference TRBV29-1 and TRBJ2-5): SAVISQKPSRDICQRGTSLTIQCQVDSQVTMMFWYRQQPGQSLTLIATANQGSEATYESGFVIDKFPISRPNLTFSTLTVSNMSPEDSSIYLCSVRRDTAGGTQYFGPGTRLLVL.

The V and J genes are TRBV11-2 and TRBJ2-5; D is unresolved. Germline V gene data show CDR1 as SGHAT and CDR2 as FQNNGV. V was trimmed by 2 bases and J by 5 bases, leaving 12 bases between them. The CDR3 length is 14 residues. CDR3 in amino acids: CASSLFVWVETQYF. The CDR3 DNA follows: TGTGCCAGCAGCTTATTCGTCTGGGTTGAGACCCAGTACTTC.

This sequence joins TRBV19 and TRBJ1-1; 8 bases line up with TRBD1. This CDR3 contains 13 residues. V gave up 5 bases and J gave up 7 bases; unmatched junction bases: 6. Germline CDR1 and CDR2: LNHDA and SQIVND (reference sequence). Here the CDR3 DNA reads TGTGCCAGTAGTCCAAGGGACAGGAATGAAGCTTTCTTT. Translation gives CASSPRDRNEAFF. The full variable domain, completed using reference TRBV19 and TRBJ1-1, is DGGITQSPKYLFRKEGQNVTLSCEQNLNHDAMYWYRQDPGQGLRLIYYSQIVNDFQKGDIAEGYSVSREKKESFPLTVTSAQKNPTAFYLCASSPRDRNEAFFGQGTRLTVV.

This clonotype was seen only a few times. The chain uses TRBV20-1 and TRBJ2-1; 8 nucleotides agree with TRBD1. The V segment lost 4 bases and the J segment 7 bases; nucleotides outside the gene matches: 3. CDR3 size: 12 residues. Germline values: CDR1 DFQATT, CDR2 SNEGSKA (reference sequence). CDR3 in DNA: TGCAGTGCTACAGGGGGCTTGAATGAGCAGTTCTTC. It translates to CSATGGLNEQFF.

This clonotype was observed at least ten times. Compared with germline, one end of the junction differs, possibly owing to a read error. The chain joins TRBV7-9 to TRBJ2-7; 7 positions match TRBD2. The CDR3 is 12 residues long. Germline loops: CDR1 SEHNR, CDR2 FQNEAQ (reference sequence). CDR3 DNA: TGTGCCAGCAGTTTAGCCGGGGGGGAGCAGTACTTC. This encodes CASSLAGGEQYF.

The genes are TRBV3-1 and TRBJ2-3; perhaps TRBD1 as D (5 bases). With 1 base removed from V and 1 base from J, the gap between germline ends came to 15 bases. Germline CDR1 reads LGHDT; CDR2 reads YNNKEL (reference sequence). CDR3 size: 17 residues. In nucleotides, the CDR3 is TGTGCCAGCAGCCAAGTCGCAGGGCCCCGGGGCACAGATACGCAGTATTTT. It yields the protein CASSQVAGPRGTDTQYF.

This clonotype was counted a few times. The J gene is TRBJ2-3, the V gene TRBV10-3; 9 nucleotides agree with TRBD1. There are 14 residues in the CDR3. After removal of 6 bases from V and 3 bases from J, the junction contained 4 bases not matched to a gene. Germline V gene data show CDR1 as ENHRY and CDR2 as SYGVKD. CDR3 region: CAISGQGHTDTQYF. The DNA of the CDR3 is TGTGCCATCAGCGGACAGGGGCATACAGATACGCAGTATTTT.

The table lists this clonotype with many counts. The CDR3 DNA is TGTGCCAGCAGCCAAGCCCTGGCCTTGGGGGAGACCCAGTACTTC. This gives the protein CASSQALALGETQYF. The rearrangement joins TRBV3-1 to TRBJ2-5; D gene uncertain. CDR3 length: 15 residues. Germline V gene sequence: CDR1 LGHDT, CDR2 YNNKEL (reference sequence). V gave up 1 base and J gave up 5 bases, with 14 bases separating them.

This clonotype was seen a handful of times. The CDR3 region is CSADRGPYGYTF. CDR3 DNA sequence: TGCAGTGCTGACCGGGGACCTTATGGCTACACCTTC. This chain links TRBV20-1 with TRBJ1-2; D may be TRBD1 (5 bases). There are 12 residues in the CDR3. Per the germline V gene, CDR1 is DFQATT and CDR2 is SNEGSKA (reference sequence). V was trimmed by 5 bases and J by 5 bases, leaving 12 bases between them.

The CDR3 DNA reads as TGTGGGGGGGGGCGGACTAATGAAAAACTGTTTTTT. Amino acids: CGGGRTNEKLFF. The chain recombines TRBV2 with TRBJ1-4; perhaps TRBD1 as D (6 bases). The CDR3 has 12 residues. Germline values: CDR1 SNHLY, CDR2 FYNNEI.

The rearrangement links TRBV11-1 to TRBJ2-6; 8 bases agree with TRBD1. CDR3 size: 18 residues. V shed 2 bases and J 4 bases; nucleotides not matched to a gene: 10. CDR1 and CDR2 (germline): SGHAT, FQDESV (reference sequence). The CDR3 protein is CASSLWAGGAPGANVLTF. CDR3 nucleotide sequence: TGTGCCAGCAGCTTATGGGCAGGGGGCGCACCCGGGGCCAACGTCCTGACTTTC.

This clonotype was counted between two and nine times. The rearrangement links TRBV20-1 to TRBJ2-3; 7 bases are shared with TRBD2. Unmatched junction bases numbered 3, after V lost 3 bases and J lost 0 bases. Germline V gene sequence: CDR1 DFQATT, CDR2 SNEGSKA (reference sequence). The CDR3 is 14 residues long. CDR3 in amino acids: CSARAGESTDTQYF. CDR3 coding DNA: TGCAGTGCTAGGGCGGGAGAGAGCACAGATACGCAGTATTTT.

V gene TRBV5-1 combines with J gene TRBJ2-3; TRBD2 aligns across 7 bases. Per germline, CDR1 SGHRS and CDR2 YFSETQ. The trim removed 7 bases at V and 0 bases at J, leaving 2 bases unmatched. The CDR3 extends over 13 amino acids. This CDR3 reads CASGGGSTDTQYF. DNA of the CDR3: TGCGCCAGCGGCGGGGGTAGCACAGATACGCAGTATTTT.

Note on this clonotype: A junction end diverges from the germline sequence, so it may reflect a read error. This chain connects TRBV7-2 to TRBJ1-5, with unresolved D. This CDR3 has 14 amino acids. The germline gives CDR1 SGHTA, CDR2 FQGNSA. This CDR3 reads CASSFWTNNKPQHF. The CDR3 coding sequence is TGTGCCAGCAGCTTTTGGACGAACAATAAGCCCCAGCATTTT.

The rearrangement uses TRBV27 and TRBJ2-7; D ambiguous. Germline CDR1 and CDR2: MNHEY and SMNVEV (reference sequence). The V end was cut by 6 bases, the J end by 3 bases, with 12 bases between. This CDR3 has 13 amino acids. In DNA, the CDR3 is TGTGCCAGCAGCCCTATACGAAGCTACGAGCAGTACTTC. Its translation is CASSPIRSYEQYF.

This chain joins TRBV11-2 and TRBJ2-7; TRBD2 aligns across 16 bases. Unmatched junction bases numbered 2, after V lost 1 base and J lost 2 bases. The CDR3 has 17 residues. Per the germline V gene, CDR1 is SGHAT and CDR2 is FQNNGV. CDR3 amino acids: CASSLGGLAGGTYEQYF. The CDR3 DNA reads as TGTGCCAGCAGCTTAGGGGGACTAGCGGGAGGGACCTACGAGCAGTACTTC.

The chain couples TRBV6-1 to TRBJ1-2; 10 bases agree with TRBD1. The V segment lost 7 bases and the J segment 8 bases; nucleotides outside the gene matches: 4. CDR3 length: 12 amino acids. Germline V gene lookup returns CDR1 MNHNS and CDR2 SASEGT. The CDR3 loop is CASTGTGAGYTF. In DNA form, the CDR3 reads TGTGCCAGCACCGGGACAGGGGCCGGCTACACCTTC.

CDR3: CASRQGQVLQPQHF. For the CDR3, the DNA is TGTGCCAGCAGGCAGGGACAGGTACTTCAGCCCCAGCATTTT. V is TRBV12-3 or TRBV12-4 and J is TRBJ1-5; 8 bases match TRBD1. Trimming at V came to 6 bases and at J to 6 bases, leaving 7 bases not matched to a gene. CDR3 length: 14 residues.

The table lists this clonotype with a few counts. The chain links TRBV7-2 to TRBJ2-7; D unclear. The V gene's germline CDR1 is SGHTA and CDR2 FQGNSA. Trimming took off 6 bases at V and 4 bases at J, with 13 bases between the two ends. This CDR3 region has 13 residues. CDR3 in DNA: TGTGCCAGCAGTGCGCAGTTTAGGTACGAGCAGTACTTC. Its protein product is CASSAQFRYEQYF.

A few counts support this clonotype. The chain employs TRBV7-9 and TRBJ2-2; perhaps TRBD2 as D (5 bases). V lost 4 bases and J 1 base, leaving 13 bases between the germline ends. Germline V CDR1 and CDR2: SEHNR, FQNEAQ (reference sequence). CDR3 length: 16 amino acids. CDR3 in amino acids: CASSSDQRVNTGELFF. The DNA of the CDR3 is TGTGCCAGCAGCTCTGACCAGAGGGTGAACACCGGGGAGCTGTTTTTT.

This chain links TRBV9 with TRBJ2-2; no definite D call. The CDR3 has 12 amino acids. Germline V lookup: CDR1 SGDLS, CDR2 YYNGEE. V lost 3 bases, J lost 6 bases, and 6 bases lay in between. CDR3 sequence: CASSGLPGELFF. The DNA for the CDR3 is TGTGCCAGCAGCGGACTCCCCGGGGAGCTGTTTTTT.

This chain connects TRBV11-2 to TRBJ2-5; D gene unclear. V lost 0 bases, J lost 4 bases, and 6 bases lay in between. This CDR3 is 13 amino acids long. Germline V gene sequence: CDR1 SGHAT, CDR2 FQNNGV. The CDR3 nucleotides read TGTGCCAGCAGCTTAGATAAGGGAGAGACCCAGTACTTC. This sequence encodes CASSLDKGETQYF.

The rearrangement uses TRBV12-3 or TRBV12-4 and TRBJ2-7; D possibly matches TRBD1 or TRBD2 (5 bases each). The CDR3 loop spans 14 amino acids. V gave up 8 bases and J gave up 0 bases, with 14 bases separating them. The CDR3 coding sequence is TGTGCCAGCGGGTCCGGGACGGTCTCCTACGAGCAGTACTTC. Translating it yields CASGSGTVSYEQYF.

This clonotype was seen ten or more times. This chain links TRBV10-3 with TRBJ2-2; no clear D. The CDR3 totals 14 residues. The germline gives CDR1 ENHRY, CDR2 SYGVKD. Trimming removed 2 bases from V and 1 base from J, with 5 bases in between. The CDR3 DNA follows: TGTGCCATCAGTGAGCTTGAGAACACCGGGGAGCTGTTTTTT. It yields the protein CAISELENTGELFF.

J is TRBJ2-1 and V is TRBV5-6, with 7 nucleotides matching TRBD1. From germline, CDR1 is SGHDT and CDR2 YYEEEE. The CDR3 runs 17 residues. V was pared by 0 bases and J by 0 bases, with 6 bases of the junction left unmatched. The chain's CDR3 is CASSLGKRQGSYNEQFF. DNA of the CDR3: TGTGCCAGCAGCTTGGGGAAAAGACAGGGCTCCTACAATGAGCAGTTCTTC.

This clonotype was recorded at least ten times. The V gene is TRBV13, the J gene TRBJ2-7, with a weak D call TRBD2 (6 bases). Germline CDR1 reads PRHDT; CDR2 reads FYEKMQ (reference sequence). Deletions cut 5 bases from V and 6 bases from J, with 20 bases between. There are 15 residues in the CDR3. The CDR3 spells CASSPRGSGPLEQYF. CDR3 in DNA: TGTGCCAGCAGCCCCCGGGGTAGCGGCCCTCTCGAGCAGTACTTC.

The genes are TRBV19 and TRBJ2-7; D is uncertain. Germline CDR1 and CDR2: LNHDA and SQIVND (reference sequence). V was clipped by 9 bases and J by 7 bases, with 16 bases between them. This CDR3 contains 12 residues. The CDR3 sequence: CASSFELGEQYF. CDR3 bases: TGTGCCAGCAGCTTTGAGCTTGGGGAGCAGTACTTC.

This clonotype has just a few counts. The gene calls are TRBV12-3 or TRBV12-4 and TRBJ2-5, with D maybe TRBD1 (5 bases). Trimming pared 4 bases from V and 5 bases from J, leaving 17 bases between. The CDR3 consists of 15 residues. CDR3 sequence reads: CASSSSRPGLETQYF. The CDR3 DNA reads TGTGCCAGCAGTTCTTCTCGACCAGGGTTGGAGACCCAGTACTTC.